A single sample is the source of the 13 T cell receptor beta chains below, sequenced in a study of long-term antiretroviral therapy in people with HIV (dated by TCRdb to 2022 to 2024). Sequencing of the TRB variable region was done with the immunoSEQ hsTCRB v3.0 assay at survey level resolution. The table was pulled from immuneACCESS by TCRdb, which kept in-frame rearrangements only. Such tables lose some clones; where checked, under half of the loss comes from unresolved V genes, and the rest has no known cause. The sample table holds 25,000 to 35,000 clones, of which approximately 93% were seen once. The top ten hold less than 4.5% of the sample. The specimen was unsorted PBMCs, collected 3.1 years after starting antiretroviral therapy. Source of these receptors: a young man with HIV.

The CDR3 sequence: CASRGYELGNEQFF. The CDR3 bases are TGTGCCAGCCGGGGGTACGAACTCGGAAATGAGCAGTTCTTC. This chain joins TRBV6-5 and TRBJ2-1; TRBD2 might be the D (6 bases). Trimming pared 8 bases from V and 7 bases from J, leaving 18 bases between. Germline V gives CDR1 MNHEY, CDR2 SVGAGI. The CDR3 extends over 14 amino acids.

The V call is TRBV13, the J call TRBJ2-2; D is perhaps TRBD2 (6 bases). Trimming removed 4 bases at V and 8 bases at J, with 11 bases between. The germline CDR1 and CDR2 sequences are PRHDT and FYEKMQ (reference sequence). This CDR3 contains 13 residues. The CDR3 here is CASSSGLSGELFF. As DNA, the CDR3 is TGTGCCAGCAGCTCGGGACTCTCTGGGGAGCTGTTTTTT. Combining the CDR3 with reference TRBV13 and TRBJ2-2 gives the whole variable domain AAGVIQSPRHLIKEKRETATLKCYPIPRHDTVYWYQQGPGQDPQFLISFYEKMQSDKGSIPDRFSAQQFSDYHSELNMSSLELGDSALYFCASSSGLSGELFFGEGSRLTVL.

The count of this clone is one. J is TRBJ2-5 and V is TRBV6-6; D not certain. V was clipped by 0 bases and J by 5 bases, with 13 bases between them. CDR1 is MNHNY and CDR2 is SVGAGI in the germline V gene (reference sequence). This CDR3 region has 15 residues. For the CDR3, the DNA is TGTGCCAGCAGTTACTCGACGCCGGAGCGTGAGACCCAGTACTTC. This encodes CASSYSTPERETQYF.

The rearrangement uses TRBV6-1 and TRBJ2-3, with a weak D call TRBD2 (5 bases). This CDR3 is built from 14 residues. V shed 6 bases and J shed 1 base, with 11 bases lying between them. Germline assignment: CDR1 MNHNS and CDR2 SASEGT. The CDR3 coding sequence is TGTGCCAGCAGATCGGGATTCCGCACAGATACGCAGTATTTT. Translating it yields CASRSGFRTDTQYF.

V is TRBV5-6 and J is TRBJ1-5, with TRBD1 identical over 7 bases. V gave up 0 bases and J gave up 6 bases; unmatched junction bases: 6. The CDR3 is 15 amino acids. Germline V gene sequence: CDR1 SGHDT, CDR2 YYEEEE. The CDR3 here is CASSLGGTGVQPQHF. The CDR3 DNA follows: TGTGCCAGCAGCTTGGGGGGAACAGGGGTTCAGCCCCAGCATTTT.

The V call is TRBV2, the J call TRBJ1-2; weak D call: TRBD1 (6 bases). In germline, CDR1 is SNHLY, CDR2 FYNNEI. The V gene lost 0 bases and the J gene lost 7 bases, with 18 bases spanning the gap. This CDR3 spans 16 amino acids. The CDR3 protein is CASSEARVGGLSGYTF. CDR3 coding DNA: TGTGCCAGCAGTGAAGCGCGGGTAGGGGGGCTTTCTGGCTACACCTTC.

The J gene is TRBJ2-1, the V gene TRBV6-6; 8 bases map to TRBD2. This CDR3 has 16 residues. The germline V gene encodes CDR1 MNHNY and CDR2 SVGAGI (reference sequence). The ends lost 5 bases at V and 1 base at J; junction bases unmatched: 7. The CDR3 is CASSPISGSSYNEQFF. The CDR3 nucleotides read TGTGCCAGCAGTCCAATAAGCGGGAGTTCCTACAATGAGCAGTTCTTC.

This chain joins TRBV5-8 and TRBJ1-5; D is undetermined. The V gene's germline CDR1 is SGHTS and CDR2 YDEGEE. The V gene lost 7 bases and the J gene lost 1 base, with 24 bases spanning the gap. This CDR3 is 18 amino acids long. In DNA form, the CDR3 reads TGTGCCAGCTCGCGAAGTGGTGGCTTGGGATCCAGCAATCAGCCCCAGCATTTT. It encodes CASSRSGGLGSSNQPQHF.

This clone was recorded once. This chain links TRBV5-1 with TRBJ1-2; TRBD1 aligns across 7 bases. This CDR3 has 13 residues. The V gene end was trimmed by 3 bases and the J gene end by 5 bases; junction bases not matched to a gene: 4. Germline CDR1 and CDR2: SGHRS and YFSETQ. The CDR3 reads CASSSQGVYGYTF. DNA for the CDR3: TGCGCCAGCAGCTCCCAGGGGGTATATGGCTACACCTTC.

CDR3 coding DNA: TGTGCCAGCGGGCCCTACAGGGGGGTCGGCTACACCTTC. Amino acid sequence: CASGPYRGVGYTF. V and J are TRBV6-5 and TRBJ1-2; 8 bases map to TRBD1. After removal of 8 bases from V and 8 bases from J, the junction contained 10 bases not matched to a gene. Germline values: CDR1 MNHEY, CDR2 SVGAGI. CDR3 length equals 13 residues.

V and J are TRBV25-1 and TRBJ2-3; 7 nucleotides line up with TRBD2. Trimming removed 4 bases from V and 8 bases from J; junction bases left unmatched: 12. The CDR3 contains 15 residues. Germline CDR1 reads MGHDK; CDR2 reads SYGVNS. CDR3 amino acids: CASSGPRGSYGTQYF. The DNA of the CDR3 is TGTGCCAGCAGTGGCCCTCGCGGGAGTTATGGTACGCAGTATTTT.

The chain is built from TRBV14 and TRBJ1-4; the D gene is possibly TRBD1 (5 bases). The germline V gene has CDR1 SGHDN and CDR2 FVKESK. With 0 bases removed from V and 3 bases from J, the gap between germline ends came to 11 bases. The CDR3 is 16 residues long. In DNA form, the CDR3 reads TGTGCCAGCAGCCAAGAACTGGCGGGGGCTAATGAAAAACTGTTTTTT. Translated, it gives CASSQELAGANEKLFF.

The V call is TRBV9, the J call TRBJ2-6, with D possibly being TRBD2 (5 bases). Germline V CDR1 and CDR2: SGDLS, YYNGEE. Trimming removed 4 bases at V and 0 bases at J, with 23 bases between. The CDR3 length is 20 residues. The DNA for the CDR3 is TGTGCCAGCAGCCCCAGGACTGAGACAATACCTTTCTCTGGGGCCAACGTCCTGACTTTC. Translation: CASSPRTETIPFSGANVLTF.